This T cell receptor (beta chain) was identified in a study of lymphopenia after photon versus proton radiotherapy. Findings and limits, study-wide: After the lymphocyte nadir, photon-treated repertoires showed oligoclonal expansion, especially of CD8+ Temra cells. Post-nadir TCR diversity decline inversely tracked overall survival among those who died. Under photons, naive T cells and diversity fell while effector/memory populations rose. Only patients who died were analyzed for survival; proton advantage is unproven.

TCRdb's table, derived via immunoSEQ multiplex PCR, lists solely in-frame clones and lacks some. The sample has some 29,000 clones; 80% to 90% are singletons. To note about this clone: Its antigen remains unidentified.

The ends lost 3 bases at V and 2 bases at J; junction bases unmatched: 6. There are 16 residues in the CDR3. Germline lookup yields CDR1 MNHNS and CDR2 SASEGT. Source: peripheral blood, taken from a patient treated with proton-based radiotherapy. This chain uses TRBV6-1 with TRBJ1-3, with 8 bases fitting TRBD1. The sequence came from a woman aged 55-69 years with cholangiocarcinoma. Some clones in this sample may be carry-over from other donors' samples. The CDR3 DNA reads TGTGCCAGCAGTGATAGGACAGGGACTACTGGAAACACCATATATTTT. This codes for CASSDRTGTTGNTIYF.